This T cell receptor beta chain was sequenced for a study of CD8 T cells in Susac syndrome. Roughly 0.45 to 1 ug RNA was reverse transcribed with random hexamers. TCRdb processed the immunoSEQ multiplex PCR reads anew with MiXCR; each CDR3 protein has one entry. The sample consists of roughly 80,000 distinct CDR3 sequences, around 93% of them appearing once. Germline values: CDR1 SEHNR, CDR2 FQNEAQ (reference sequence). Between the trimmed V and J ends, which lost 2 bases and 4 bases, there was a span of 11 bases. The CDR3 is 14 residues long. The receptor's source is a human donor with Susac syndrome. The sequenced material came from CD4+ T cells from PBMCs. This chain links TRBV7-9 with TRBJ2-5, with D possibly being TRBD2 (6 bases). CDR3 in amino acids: CASSLRLDLETQYF. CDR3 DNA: TGTGCCAGCAGCTTACGACTAGATCTAGAGACCCAGTACTTC. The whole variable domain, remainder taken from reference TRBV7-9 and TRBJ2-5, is DTGVSQNPRHKITKRGQNVTFRCDPISEHNRLYWYRQTLGQGPEFLTYFQNEAQLEKSRLLSDRFSAERPKGSFSTLEIQRTEQGDSAMYLCASSLRLDLETQYFGPGTRLLVL.